This T cell receptor (beta chain) was profiled in a study of human T cells and chemical hapten exposure. A remark on this clonotype: The target antigen is unknown.

For the library, individual cDNA molecules each received unique molecular identifiers. In the original processing: The number of TCRs in each sample had a median of around 96,000 and spanned about 23,224 to 690,600. In TCRdb, the RACE reads were re-called with MiXCR into one record per CDR3 protein. These V and J calls derive from TCRdb rather than the authors' analysis. The sample yields about 380,000 distinct CDR3 sequences, around 5% seen once. The CDR3 runs 17 residues. The germline V gene has CDR1 LNHDA and CDR2 SQIVND (reference sequence). The V and J ends lost 2 bases and 2 bases, in that order; junction bases with no gene match: 8. Study results and caveats: Sensitizing to DPC left TCRs with a frequency above 1 in 1000 unaltered.

Time point meaning: patch test 1, 2 weeks after DPC sensitization. Treatment denoted: therapeutic diphenylcyclopropenone sensitization with weekly scalp DPC. Blood was drawn before each patch test was applied. The clonotype originates from a woman in her forties or fifties with alopecia areata. Some clones in this sample may be carry-over from other donors' samples. The chain joins TRBV19 to TRBJ2-1; 8 bases are a match to TRBD1. The material sequenced was whole blood, taken in connection with sensitization to the hapten diphenylcyclopropenone (DPC). CDR3 sequence: CASSIYDRGSTYNEQFF. The CDR3 DNA follows: TGTGCCAGTAGTATATACGACAGGGGATCGACCTACAATGAGCAGTTCTTC.